The following is a TCR beta chain sequence with its context. Its antigen is not identified. Trimming took 7 bases from V and 1 from J, leaving 9 bases between them. This CDR3 contains 12 residues. Germline loops: CDR1 SQVTM, CDR2 ANQGSEA. The sample comes from a study of T-cell memory formation after mild COVID-19. Study overall: Among the donors, TCR clusters were largely specific to each donor. Overall study results and limits: The second-wave clones peaking on day 37 were not confirmed as SARS-CoV-2-specific.

TCRdb reanalysed the 5' RACE reads using MiXCR and keeps one entry per CDR3 protein. The repertoire holds fewer than 110,000 distinct CDR3 sequences, with 13% to 15% as singletons. The material sequenced was PBMCs or a T cell subset sorted from them (not recorded which). The J gene is TRBJ2-3, the V gene TRBV29-1; a weak D match, TRBD2 (6 bases). The TCR originated in a man younger than 35 who had mild COVID-19 (a few samples of this study predate the infection). Cell type and time point are not known. The CDR3 here is CSGEVGTDTQYF. The CDR3 nucleotides read TGCAGCGGGGAGGTTGGCACAGATACGCAGTATTTT.